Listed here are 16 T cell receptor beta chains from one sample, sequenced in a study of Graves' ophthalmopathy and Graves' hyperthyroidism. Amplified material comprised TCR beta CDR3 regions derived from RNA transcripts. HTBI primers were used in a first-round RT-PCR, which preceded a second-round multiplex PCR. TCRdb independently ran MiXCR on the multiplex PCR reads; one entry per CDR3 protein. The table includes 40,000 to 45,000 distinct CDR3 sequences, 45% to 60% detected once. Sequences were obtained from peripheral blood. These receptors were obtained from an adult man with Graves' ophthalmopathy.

The CDR3 spells CASSLGGTGGANVLTF. The CDR3 DNA reads as TGTGCCAGCAGCTTAGGAGGGACAGGGGGGGCCAACGTCCTGACTTTC. The chain combines TRBV7-9 with TRBJ2-6, with 9 bases fitting TRBD1. CDR1 is SEHNR and CDR2 is FQNEAQ in the germline V gene (reference sequence). The CDR3 loop spans 16 amino acids. The V and J ends lost 1 base and 4 bases, in that order; junction bases with no gene match: 2.

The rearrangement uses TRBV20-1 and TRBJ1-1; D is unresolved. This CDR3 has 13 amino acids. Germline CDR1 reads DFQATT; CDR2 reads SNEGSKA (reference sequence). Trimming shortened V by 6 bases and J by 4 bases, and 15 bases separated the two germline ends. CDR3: CSALTSGITEAFF. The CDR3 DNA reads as TGCAGTGCACTGACGTCGGGTATCACTGAAGCTTTCTTT.

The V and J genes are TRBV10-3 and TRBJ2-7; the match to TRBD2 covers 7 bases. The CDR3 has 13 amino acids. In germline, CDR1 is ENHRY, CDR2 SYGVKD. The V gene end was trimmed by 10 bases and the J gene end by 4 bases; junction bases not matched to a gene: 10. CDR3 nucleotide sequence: TGTGCCACCCTCCGAGGAGCGGGGTACGAGCAGTACTTC. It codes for CATLRGAGYEQYF.

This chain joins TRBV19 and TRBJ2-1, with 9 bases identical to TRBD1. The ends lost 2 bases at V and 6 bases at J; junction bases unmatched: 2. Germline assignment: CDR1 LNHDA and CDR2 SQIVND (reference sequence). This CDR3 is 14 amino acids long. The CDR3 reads CASSIQTGGNEQFF. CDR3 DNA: TGTGCCAGTAGTATACAGACAGGGGGCAATGAGCAGTTCTTC.

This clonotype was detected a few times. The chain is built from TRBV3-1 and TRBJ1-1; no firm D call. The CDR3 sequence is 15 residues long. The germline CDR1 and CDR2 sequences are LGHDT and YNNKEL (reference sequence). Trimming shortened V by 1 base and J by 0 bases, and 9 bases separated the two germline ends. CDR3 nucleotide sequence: TGTGCCAGCAGCCAAGGGCATCGGTTGAACACTGAAGCTTTCTTT. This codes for CASSQGHRLNTEAFF.

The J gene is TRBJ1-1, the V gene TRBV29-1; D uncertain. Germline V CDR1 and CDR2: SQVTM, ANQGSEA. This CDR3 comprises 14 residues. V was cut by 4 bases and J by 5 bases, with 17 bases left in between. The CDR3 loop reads CSVAPRLTRTEAFF. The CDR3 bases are TGCAGCGTTGCCCCGAGATTGACTCGTACTGAAGCTTTCTTT.

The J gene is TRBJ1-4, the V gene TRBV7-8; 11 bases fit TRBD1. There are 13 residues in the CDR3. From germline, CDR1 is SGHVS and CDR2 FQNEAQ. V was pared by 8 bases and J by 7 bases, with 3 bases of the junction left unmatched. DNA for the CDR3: TGTGCCAGCGGACAGGGGGCAGGTGAAAAACTGTTTTTT. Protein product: CASGQGAGEKLFF.

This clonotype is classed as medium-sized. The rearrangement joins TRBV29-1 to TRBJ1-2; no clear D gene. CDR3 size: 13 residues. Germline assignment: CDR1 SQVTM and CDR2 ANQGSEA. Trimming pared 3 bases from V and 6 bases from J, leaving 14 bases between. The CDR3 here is CSVDALRGHGYTF. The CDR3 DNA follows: TGCAGCGTTGACGCCCTCCGAGGTCATGGCTACACCTTC.

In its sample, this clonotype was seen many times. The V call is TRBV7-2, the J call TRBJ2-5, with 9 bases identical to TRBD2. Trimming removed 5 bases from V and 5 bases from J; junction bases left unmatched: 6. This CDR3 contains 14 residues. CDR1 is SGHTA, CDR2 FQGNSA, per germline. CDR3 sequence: CASSRGTSPETQYF. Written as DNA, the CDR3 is TGTGCCAGCAGCCGCGGGACTAGCCCGGAGACCCAGTACTTC.

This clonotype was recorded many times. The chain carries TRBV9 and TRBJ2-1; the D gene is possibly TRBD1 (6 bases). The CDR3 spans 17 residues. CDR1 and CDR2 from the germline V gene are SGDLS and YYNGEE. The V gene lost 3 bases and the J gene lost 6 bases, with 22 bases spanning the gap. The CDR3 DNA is TGTGCCAGCAGCGCGTCTTCACTAGGCAGGGGCTCCAATGAGCAGTTCTTC. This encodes CASSASSLGRGSNEQFF.

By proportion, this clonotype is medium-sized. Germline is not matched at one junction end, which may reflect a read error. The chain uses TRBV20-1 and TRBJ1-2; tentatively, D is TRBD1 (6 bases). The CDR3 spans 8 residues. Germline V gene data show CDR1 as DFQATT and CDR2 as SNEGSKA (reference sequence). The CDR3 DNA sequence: TGCAGTGCTAAAGGGGGATTCTTC. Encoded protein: CSAKGGFF.

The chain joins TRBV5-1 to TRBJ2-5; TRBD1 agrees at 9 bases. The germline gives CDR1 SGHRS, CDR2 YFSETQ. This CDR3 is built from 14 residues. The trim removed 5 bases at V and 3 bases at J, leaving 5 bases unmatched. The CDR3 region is CASSPRQGEETQYF. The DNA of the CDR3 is TGCGCCAGCAGTCCTAGACAGGGGGAAGAGACCCAGTACTTC.

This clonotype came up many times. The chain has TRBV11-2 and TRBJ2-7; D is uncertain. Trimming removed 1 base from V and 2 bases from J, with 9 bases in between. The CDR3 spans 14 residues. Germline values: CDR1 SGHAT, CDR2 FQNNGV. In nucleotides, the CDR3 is TGTGCCAGCAGCTTAGCAATGGGTACCTACGAGCAGTACTTC. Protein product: CASSLAMGTYEQYF.

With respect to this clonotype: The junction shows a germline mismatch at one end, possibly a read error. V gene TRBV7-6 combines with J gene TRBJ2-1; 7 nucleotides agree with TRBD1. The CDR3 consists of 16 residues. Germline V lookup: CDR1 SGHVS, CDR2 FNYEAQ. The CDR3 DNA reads TGTGCCGGCAGCTTAGAAGGGGGCTCGTACCGAAATGAGCAGTTCTTC. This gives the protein CAGSLEGGSYRNEQFF.

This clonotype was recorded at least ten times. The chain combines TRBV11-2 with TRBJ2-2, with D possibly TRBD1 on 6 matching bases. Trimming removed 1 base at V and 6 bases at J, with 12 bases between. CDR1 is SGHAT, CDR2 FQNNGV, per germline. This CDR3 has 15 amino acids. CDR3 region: CASSLVSGEAGELFF. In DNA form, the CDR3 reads TGTGCCAGCAGCTTAGTATCAGGGGAAGCCGGGGAGCTGTTTTTT.

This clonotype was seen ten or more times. Here the CDR3 DNA reads TGTGCCAGCAGTTCCCGCGGAGAATCACCCCTCCACTTT. Residues: CASSSRGESPLHF. This chain joins TRBV6-2 or TRBV6-3 and TRBJ1-6; D is undetermined. Trimming took 4 bases from V and 10 from J, leaving 11 bases between them. The CDR3 contains 13 residues. The germline gives CDR1 MNHEY, CDR2 SVGEGT.